Each of the 14 T cell receptor beta chains below was sequenced from the same sample in a study of PD-L1 blockade in urothelial cancer. The assay was immunoSEQ multiplex PCR, and TCRdb's table has in-frame clones only and misses some. The data show 75,000 to 95,000 clones, with roughly nine tenths seen just once and around a tenth held by the top ten. The sample in question was PBMCs, obtained around atezolizumab (anti-PD-L1) treatment. All receptors come from a man aged 60-69 years with urothelial cancer.

The chain has TRBV30 and TRBJ1-1; unclear D gene. Trimming took off 0 bases at V and 5 bases at J, with 10 bases between the two ends. CDR3 length: 13 residues. Germline V gene data show CDR1 as GTSNPN and CDR2 as SVGIG (reference sequence). The CDR3 reads CAWSVRLSTEAFF. In DNA, the CDR3 is TGTGCCTGGAGTGTCAGGTTGAGTACTGAAGCTTTCTTT. The whole variable domain, filled in from reference TRBV30 and TRBJ1-1, reads SQTIHQWPATLVQPVGSPLSLECTVEGTSNPNLYWYRQAAGRGLQLLFYSVGIGQISSEVPQNLSASRPQDRQFILSSKKLLLSDSGFYLCAWSVRLSTEAFFGQGTRLTVV.

This chain links TRBV2 with TRBJ1-4; TRBD1 agrees at 11 bases. The CDR3 has 14 residues. Per germline, CDR1 SNHLY and CDR2 FYNNEI. V was clipped by 3 bases and J by 10 bases; unmatched bases: 4. The CDR3 loop is CASSEDRGRGKLFF. The CDR3 nucleotides are TGTGCCAGCAGTGAGGACAGGGGGCGCGGAAAACTGTTTTTT.

This chain connects TRBV29-1 to TRBJ2-5, with D possibly being TRBD2 (6 bases). CDR1 is SQVTM, CDR2 ANQGSEA, per germline. The CDR3 length is 13 residues. V was clipped by 7 bases and J by 4 bases, with 16 bases between them. CDR3 loop: CSAASGVGETQYF. CDR3 in DNA: TGCAGCGCCGCCTCGGGGGTAGGAGAGACCCAGTACTTC.

The rearrangement uses TRBV2 and TRBJ2-5; TRBD2 matches 13 bases. The V segment lost 7 bases and the J segment 1 base; nucleotides outside the gene matches: 12. CDR1 SNHLY and CDR2 FYNNEI come from the germline V gene. The CDR3 is 18 residues long. The CDR3 loop reads CASTRGVTSGGIQETQYF. The DNA of the CDR3 is TGTGCCAGCACCCGGGGGGTGACTAGCGGGGGGATCCAAGAGACCCAGTACTTC.

J is TRBJ2-3 and V is TRBV18; TRBD1 matches at 7 bases. The CDR3 loop spans 16 amino acids. V shed 3 bases and J 2 bases; nucleotides not matched to a gene: 8. CDR1 is KGHSH, CDR2 LQKENI, per germline. The CDR3 sequence is CASSPIGQGVTDTQYF. Here the CDR3 DNA reads TGTGCCAGCTCACCGATTGGCCAGGGGGTCACAGATACGCAGTATTTT.

The chain has TRBV5-1 and TRBJ2-3; no clear D gene. V was trimmed by 4 bases and J by 2 bases, leaving 8 bases between them. Per the germline V gene, CDR1 is SGHRS and CDR2 is YFSETQ. The CDR3 is made up of 13 amino acids. This chain's CDR3 is CASSPEATDTQYF. The CDR3 DNA is TGCGCCAGCAGCCCCGAGGCCACAGATACGCAGTATTTT.

The genes are TRBV7-7 and TRBJ2-1, with D maybe TRBD1 (5 bases). Germline V CDR1 and CDR2: SSHAT, FNYEAQ (reference sequence). This CDR3 is 14 amino acids long. Trimming shortened V by 2 bases and J by 5 bases, and 10 bases separated the two germline ends. The CDR3 region is CASSLYGRDNEQFF. The CDR3 DNA is TGTGCCAGCAGCTTATACGGCAGGGACAATGAGCAGTTCTTC.

The rearrangement uses TRBV4-3 and TRBJ2-7; D might be TRBD1 (5 bases). Germline CDR1 is LGHNA and CDR2 is YSLEER. This CDR3 comprises 16 residues. Trimming removed 3 bases at V and 2 bases at J, with 17 bases between. This CDR3 reads CASSQRERGTTYEQYF. In DNA, the CDR3 is TGCGCCAGCAGCCAGCGTGAAAGGGGAACAACCTACGAGCAGTACTTC.

The chain combines TRBV9 with TRBJ1-2; 9 bases match TRBD1. The germline gives CDR1 SGDLS, CDR2 YYNGEE. The CDR3 runs to 16 residues. The trim removed 0 bases at V and 6 bases at J, leaving 9 bases unmatched. The CDR3 nucleotides are TGTGCCAGCAGCGTAGTCCCGGGACAGGGTATAGATGGCTACACCTTC. This sequence encodes CASSVVPGQGIDGYTF.

This chain connects TRBV18 to TRBJ1-2; tentative D call: TRBD1 (6 bases). The CDR3 consists of 13 residues. CDR1 and CDR2 (germline): KGHSH, LQKENI. V lost 8 bases and J 0 bases, leaving 10 bases between the germline ends. The CDR3 region has the DNA TGTGCCAGCACTGGACAGTCTAACTATGGCTACACCTTC. Translating gives CASTGQSNYGYTF.

The rearrangement uses TRBV4-2 and TRBJ2-7, with D tentatively TRBD2 (6 bases). The CDR3 totals 15 residues. CDR1 and CDR2 from the germline V gene are LGHNA and YNFKEQ. Trimming took off 0 bases at V and 2 bases at J, with 11 bases between the two ends. Here the CDR3 reads CASSQEGTGTYEQYF. The CDR3 DNA is TGTGCCAGCAGCCAAGAGGGGACTGGAACCTACGAGCAGTACTTC.

This clone came up once. The CDR3 DNA sequence: TGTGCCAGCGGCGAGGGGAGCGGGAGGACGGGCGAGACCCAGTACTTC. This sequence encodes CASGEGSGRTGETQYF. The chain has TRBV9 and TRBJ2-5, with 9 bases matching TRBD2. The CDR3 sequence is 16 residues long. CDR1 and CDR2 (germline): SGDLS, YYNGEE. With V trimmed by 7 bases and J by 5 bases, 15 bases remained unmatched.

The CDR3 spells CASSAGTGGFYEQYF. The CDR3 DNA reads TGTGCCAGCAGTGCCGGGACAGGGGGCTTCTACGAGCAGTACTTC. The chain has TRBV2 and TRBJ2-7; TRBD1 aligns across 12 bases. V was pared by 4 bases and J by 3 bases, with 4 bases of the junction left unmatched. Germline CDR1 SNHLY, CDR2 FYNNEI. The CDR3 loop spans 15 amino acids.

CDR3 coding DNA: TGTGCCAGCAGCGTAGCGGGTGCAAGCACCTACGAGCAGTACTTC. Translating gives CASSVAGASTYEQYF. J is TRBJ2-7 and V is TRBV9; D uncertain. CDR3 size: 15 residues. Trimming removed 0 bases from V and 2 bases from J, with 12 bases in between. Germline V gene sequence: CDR1 SGDLS, CDR2 YYNGEE.